This T cell receptor (beta chain) was recovered during a study of T cell clonotyping in hematopoietic cell transplantation. Study-level findings and limits: After transplant, recipient diversity fell while pathologically expanded clonotypes grew through day 180. Without cell sorting, CD4 versus CD8 contributions remain unresolved.

The assay was immunoSEQ multiplex PCR, and TCRdb's table has in-frame clones only and misses some. The table has 7,200 or so clones, more than 70% seen once; the top ten hold 7.5% to 9.5%. Germline CDR1 and CDR2: LGHNA and YSLEER. The CDR3 extends over 16 amino acids. V lost 1 base, J lost 1 base, and 13 bases lay in between. As concerns this clone: Its antigen remains unknown.

J is TRBJ1-1 and V is TRBV4-3; D remains ambiguous. The source material was PBMCs, sampled 100 days after allogeneic stem cell transplant. The clonotype originates from a male patient aged 18 to 35 who had an allogeneic stem cell transplant from a related donor, so the T cells may come from the graft donor. Some clones in this sample may be carry-over from other donors' samples. Here the CDR3 reads CASSQAGEGRNTEAFF. In DNA, the CDR3 is TGCGCCAGCAGCCAAGCCGGGGAGGGAAGGAACACTGAAGCTTTCTTT.